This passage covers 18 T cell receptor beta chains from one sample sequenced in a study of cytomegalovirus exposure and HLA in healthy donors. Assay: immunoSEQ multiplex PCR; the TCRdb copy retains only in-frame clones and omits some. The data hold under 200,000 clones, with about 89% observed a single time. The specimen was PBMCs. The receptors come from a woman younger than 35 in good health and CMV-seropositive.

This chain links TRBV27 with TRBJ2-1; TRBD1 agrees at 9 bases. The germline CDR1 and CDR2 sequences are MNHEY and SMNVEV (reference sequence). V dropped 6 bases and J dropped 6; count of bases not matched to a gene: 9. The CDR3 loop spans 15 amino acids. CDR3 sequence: CASSLGDREGNEQFF. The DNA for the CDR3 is TGTGCCAGCAGCCTGGGGGACAGGGAGGGCAATGAGCAGTTCTTC.

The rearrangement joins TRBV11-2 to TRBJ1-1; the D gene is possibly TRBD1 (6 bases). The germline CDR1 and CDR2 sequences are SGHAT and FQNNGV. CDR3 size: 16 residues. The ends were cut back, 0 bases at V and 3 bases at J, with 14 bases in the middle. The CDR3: CASSLDPGAFDTEAFF. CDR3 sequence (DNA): TGTGCCAGCAGCTTAGACCCAGGGGCGTTTGACACTGAAGCTTTCTTT.

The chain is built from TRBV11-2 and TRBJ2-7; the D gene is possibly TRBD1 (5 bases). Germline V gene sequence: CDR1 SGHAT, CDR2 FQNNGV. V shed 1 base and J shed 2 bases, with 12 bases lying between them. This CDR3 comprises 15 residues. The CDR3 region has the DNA TGTGCCAGCAGCTTAGGCCTGGACACTACCTACGAGCAGTACTTC. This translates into CASSLGLDTTYEQYF.

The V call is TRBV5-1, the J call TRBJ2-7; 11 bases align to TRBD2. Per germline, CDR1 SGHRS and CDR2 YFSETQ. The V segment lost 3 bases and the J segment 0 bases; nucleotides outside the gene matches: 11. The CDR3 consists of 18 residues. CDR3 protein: CASSSYGTSGSPSYEQYF. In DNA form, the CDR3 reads TGCGCCAGCAGCTCGTACGGGACTAGCGGTTCACCCTCCTACGAGCAGTACTTC.

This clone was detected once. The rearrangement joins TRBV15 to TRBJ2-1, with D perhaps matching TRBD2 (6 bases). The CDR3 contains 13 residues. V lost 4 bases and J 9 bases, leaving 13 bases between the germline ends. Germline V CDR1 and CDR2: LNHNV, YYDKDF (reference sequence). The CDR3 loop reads CATSKRAEGEQFF. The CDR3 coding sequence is TGTGCCACCAGCAAGCGGGCCGAGGGTGAGCAGTTCTTC.

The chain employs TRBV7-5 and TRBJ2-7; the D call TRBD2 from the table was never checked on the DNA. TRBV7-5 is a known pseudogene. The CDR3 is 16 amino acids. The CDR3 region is CVRSQGLAGEFYEQYF. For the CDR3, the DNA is TGTGTCAGAAGCCAGGGACTAGCGGGGGAATTCTACGAGCAGTACTTC.

The CDR3 region is CASSPSRDRGITQYF. The CDR3 bases are TGTGCCAGCAGCCCATCCCGGGACAGGGGAATAACCCAGTACTTC. The rearrangement links TRBV5-4 to TRBJ2-5; TRBD1 matches 10 bases. The CDR3 is made up of 15 amino acids. In germline, CDR1 is SGHNT, CDR2 YYREEE (reference sequence). V lost 4 bases and J lost 8; bases outside the gene matches: 11.

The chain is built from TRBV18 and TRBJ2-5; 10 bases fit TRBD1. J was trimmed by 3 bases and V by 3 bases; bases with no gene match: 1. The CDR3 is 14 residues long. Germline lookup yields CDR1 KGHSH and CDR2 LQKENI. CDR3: CASSPGTGEETQYF. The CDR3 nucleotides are TGTGCCAGCTCACCCGGGACAGGGGAAGAGACCCAGTACTTC.

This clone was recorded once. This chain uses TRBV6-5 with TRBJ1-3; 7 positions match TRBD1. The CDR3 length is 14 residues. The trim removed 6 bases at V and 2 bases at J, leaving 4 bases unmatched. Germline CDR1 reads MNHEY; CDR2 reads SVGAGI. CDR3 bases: TGTGCCAGCAGACCGGGACAGACTGGAAACACCATATATTTT. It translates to CASRPGQTGNTIYF.

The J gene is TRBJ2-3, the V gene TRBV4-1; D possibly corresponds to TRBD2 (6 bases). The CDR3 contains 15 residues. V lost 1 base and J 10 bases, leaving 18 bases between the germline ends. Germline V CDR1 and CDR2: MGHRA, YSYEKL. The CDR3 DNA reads TGCGCCAGCAGCCAAGGTATGACCCGGAGGGGAGCGCAGTATTTT. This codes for CASSQGMTRRGAQYF.

The CDR3 protein is CASSLGGLAEQYF. The CDR3 nucleotides read TGTGCCAGCAGTCTGGGGGGACTAGCGGAGCAGTACTTC. This chain uses TRBV25-1 with TRBJ2-5; 11 positions agree with TRBD2. Trimming took 5 bases from V and 11 from J; bases not matched to a gene: 7. CDR3 length: 13 residues. Germline loops: CDR1 MGHDK, CDR2 SYGVNS.

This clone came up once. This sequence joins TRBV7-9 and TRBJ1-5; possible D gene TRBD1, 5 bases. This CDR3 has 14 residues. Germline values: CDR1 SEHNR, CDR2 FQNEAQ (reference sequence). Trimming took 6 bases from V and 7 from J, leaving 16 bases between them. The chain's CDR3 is CASSSDSRGQPQHF. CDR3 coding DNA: TGTGCCAGCAGTTCCGACAGTCGGGGGCAGCCCCAGCATTTT.

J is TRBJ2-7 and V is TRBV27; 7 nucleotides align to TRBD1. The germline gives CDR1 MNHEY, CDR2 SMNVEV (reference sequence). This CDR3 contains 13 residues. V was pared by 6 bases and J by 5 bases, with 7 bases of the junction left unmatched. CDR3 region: CASRATGRDEQYF. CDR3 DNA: TGTGCCAGCAGGGCGACAGGGCGGGACGAGCAGTACTTC.

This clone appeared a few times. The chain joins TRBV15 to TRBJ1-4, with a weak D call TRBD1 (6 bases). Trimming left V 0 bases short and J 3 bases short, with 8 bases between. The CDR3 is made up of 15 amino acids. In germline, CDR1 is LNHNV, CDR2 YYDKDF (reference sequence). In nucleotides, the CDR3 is TGTGCCACCAGCAGAGATAACAGGGCTAATGAAAAACTGTTTTTT. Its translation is CATSRDNRANEKLFF.

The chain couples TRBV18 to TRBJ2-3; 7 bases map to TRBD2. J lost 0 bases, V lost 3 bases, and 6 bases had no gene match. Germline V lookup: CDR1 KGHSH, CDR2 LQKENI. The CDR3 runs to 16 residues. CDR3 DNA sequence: TGTGCCAGCTCACCGCGGGGGTCGACTAGCACAGATACGCAGTATTTT. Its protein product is CASSPRGSTSTDTQYF.

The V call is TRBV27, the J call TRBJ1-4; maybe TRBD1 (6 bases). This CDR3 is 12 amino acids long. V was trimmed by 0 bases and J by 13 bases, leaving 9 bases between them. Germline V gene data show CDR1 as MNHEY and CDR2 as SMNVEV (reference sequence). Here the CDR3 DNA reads TGTGCCAGCAGTTTATCGGGGGGGGCACTGTTTTTT. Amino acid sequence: CASSLSGGALFF. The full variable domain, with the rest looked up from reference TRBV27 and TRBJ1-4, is EAQVTQNPRYLITVTGKKLTVTCSQNMNHEYMSWYRQDPGLGLRQIYYSMNVEVTDKGDVPEGYKVSRKEKRNFPLILESPSPNQTSLYFCASSLSGGALFFGSGTQLSVL.

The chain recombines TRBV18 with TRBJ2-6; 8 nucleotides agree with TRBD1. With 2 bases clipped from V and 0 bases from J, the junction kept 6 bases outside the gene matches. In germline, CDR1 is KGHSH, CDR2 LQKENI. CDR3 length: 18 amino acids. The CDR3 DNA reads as TGTGCCAGCTCACCAACGACAGGGGCACCCTCTGGGGCCAACGTCCTGACTTTC. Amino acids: CASSPTTGAPSGANVLTF.

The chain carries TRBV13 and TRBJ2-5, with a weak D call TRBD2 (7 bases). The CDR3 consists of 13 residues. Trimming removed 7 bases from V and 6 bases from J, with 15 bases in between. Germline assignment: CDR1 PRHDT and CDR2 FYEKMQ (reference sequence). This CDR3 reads CASTVKGGKTQYF. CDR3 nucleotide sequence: TGTGCCAGCACCGTCAAGGGGGGGAAGACCCAGTACTTC.